This entry features one T cell receptor beta chain sequence. The data were obtained in a study of patients and donors after allogeneic stem cell transplantation. TCRdb reprocessed the RT-PCR reads via MiXCR and lists one record per CDR3 protein. The profile shows some 960,000 distinct CDR3 sequences, roughly 17% of them singletons. The CDR3 covers 15 residues. J is TRBJ2-5 and V is TRBV21-1; the table's D call, TRBD2, was not checked against the DNA. TRBV21-1 is tagged as a pseudogene. The sample consisted of blood, either unsorted or a sorted T cell fraction (not recorded which). The TCR comes from a human donor who was either an allogeneic HSCT recipient or a stem cell or donor lymphocyte infusion donor (not recorded which). It is not recorded whose cells these are; they may come from a transplant donor. This CDR3 is CASSKMSGRSETQYF. The CDR3 DNA reads TGTGCCAGCAGCAAAATGTCGGGCCGCTCGGAGACCCAGTACTTC.